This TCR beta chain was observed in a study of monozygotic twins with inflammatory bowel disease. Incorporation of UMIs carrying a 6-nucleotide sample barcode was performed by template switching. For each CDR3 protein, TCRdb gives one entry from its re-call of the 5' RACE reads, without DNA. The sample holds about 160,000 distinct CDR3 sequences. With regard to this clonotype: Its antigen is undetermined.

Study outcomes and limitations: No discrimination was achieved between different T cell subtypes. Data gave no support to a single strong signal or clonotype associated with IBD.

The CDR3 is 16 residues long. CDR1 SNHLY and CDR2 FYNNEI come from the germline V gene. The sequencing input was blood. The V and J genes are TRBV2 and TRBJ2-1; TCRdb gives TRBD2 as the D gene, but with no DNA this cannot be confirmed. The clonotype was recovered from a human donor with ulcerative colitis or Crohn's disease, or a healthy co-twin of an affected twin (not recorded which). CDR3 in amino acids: CASSAGLAGTYNEQFF.